The entry that follows covers one T cell receptor (beta chain) sequence. Its antigen remains unidentified. Base qualities are not at hand, and no much larger clone is one base apart. The sample comes from a study of cytomegalovirus exposure and HLA in healthy donors (dated by TCRdb to 2016 to 2017). Turning to the overall study: The 670 or so repertoires of the first cohort and the roughly 110 validation repertoires were produced on the same platform, according to a later analysis. The study aimed to test whether cataloging public T cell receptors could reveal signatures of past pathogen exposure. Besides the first cohort of 550 to 750 subjects, a separate validation cohort made up of over a hundred different subjects was used. The study combined high-throughput TCR immunosequencing, statistical association of individual TCRs with disease status, and machine learning to predict cytomegalovirus infection status. What the research found in general, with its limitations: In both the original and validation cohorts, the classifier was reported to diagnose cytomegalovirus status with high specificity and sensitivity. In the study, 150 to 200 TCR beta chains were listed as associated with cytomegalovirus. Three of the identified cytomegalovirus-associated TCR beta chains were confirmed in vitro to be specific for cytomegalovirus antigens. A later analysis found that TCRs clustered in the first cohort also tended to co-occur in the 120 validation repertoires, with approximately 95% of cluster scores above 0. According to the authors, the approach could potentially be generalized to other disease states and immunological phenotypes. Across donors, most TCR sequences were observed very rarely, whereas some public TCRs were present in many individuals. A later analysis had no HLA typing for the validation cohort, so co-occurrence there was scored across all 110 or so repertoires.

The donors belonged to the validation cohort of approximately 130 subjects, which was separate from the approximately 700-subject first cohort. CDR1 and CDR2 are read off the germline V gene (reference sequence) as GTSNPN and SVGIG. From V the trimming removes 3 bases and from J it removes 8 bases, while the gene matches leave 22 bases of the junction unaccounted for. The CDR3 runs 20 amino acids, cysteine and phenylalanine included. Just the 60-base CDR3 DNA is kept, in frame starting at base 1. The method was the immunoSEQ multiplex PCR assay. In the paper's pipeline: A statistical classification framework was developed to diagnose cytomegalovirus status using the catalog of TCR beta chain sequences. TCRdb re-hosts the immuneACCESS table, in-frame sequences only. Its copies lack some clones; in the studies checked, an unresolved V gene accounts for under half of them, and the cause for the rest is not known. V and J calls and clone size are those listed in that table; D and trimming were worked out from the DNA. The sample table shows some 100,000 clones, and around 86% are seen once. The leading ten clones occupy under 5% of the sample.

The sample consisted of PBMCs. The receptor was isolated from a young man in good health and CMV-seronegative. This receptor chain uses TRBV30 and TRBJ1-6; TRBD1 matches 10 bases in the middle. The nucleotides read TGTGCCTGGAGGGAAAGAATCGCCTTAAGAGGACAGGGGGGGGATTCACCCCTCCACTTT. This gives the protein CAWRERIALRGQGGDSPLHF.